The 21 T cell receptor beta chains presented below share a single source sample, sequenced in a study of T cell responses to AZD1222 COVID-19 vaccine. The assay was immunoSEQ multiplex PCR, and TCRdb's table has in-frame clones only and misses some. The profile shows roughly 140,000 clones, 90% to 95% of them singletons. Material: peripheral blood, obtained on day 0 of AZD1222 vaccination. The source is an adult in good health.

The chain couples TRBV6-5 to TRBJ1-2; no definite D call. The V end lost 6 bases, the J end lost 4 bases, and 12 bases lay between the germline ends. CDR1 and CDR2 (germline): MNHEY, SVGAGI. CDR3 length equals 13 residues. The CDR3 reads CASSPGAFYGYTF. The CDR3 DNA sequence: TGTGCCAGCAGCCCCGGAGCTTTCTATGGCTACACCTTC.

The CDR3 sequence is CASSPVDSFTYEQYF. As DNA, the CDR3 is TGTGCCAGCTCACCAGTAGACAGTTTCACCTACGAGCAGTACTTC. The chain couples TRBV18 to TRBJ2-7, with D perhaps matching TRBD1 (5 bases). The germline CDR1 and CDR2 sequences are KGHSH and LQKENI. V lost 2 bases and J lost 2, with 13 bases in between. The CDR3 consists of 15 residues.

This chain uses TRBV28 with TRBJ1-1, with 7 bases lining up with TRBD1. The CDR3 extends over 16 amino acids. Germline CDR1 is MDHEN and CDR2 is SYDVKM. V trimming: 4 bases; J trimming: 8 bases; junction bases outside the gene matches: 16. In DNA, the CDR3 is TGTGCCAGCAGTTGGGAGGGCTACAGGGGACCCGAAGAAGCTTTCTTT. Protein sequence: CASSWEGYRGPEEAFF.

The chain has TRBV19 and TRBJ1-1; no definite D call. In germline, CDR1 is LNHDA, CDR2 SQIVND (reference sequence). This CDR3 comprises 15 residues. V was cut by 5 bases and J by 0 bases, with 13 bases left in between. CDR3 bases: TGTGCCAGTAGTGCCAGAGATACGATGAACACTGAAGCTTTCTTT. Protein product: CASSARDTMNTEAFF.

This clone was counted only a few times. The V call is TRBV13, the J call TRBJ2-5; TRBD1 aligns across 10 bases. The CDR3 has 13 amino acids. Looked up from germline, CDR1 is PRHDT and CDR2 is FYEKMQ (reference sequence). Trimming took 4 bases from V and 6 from J; bases not matched to a gene: 2. This chain's CDR3 is CASSWTGGKTQYF. The CDR3 nucleotides are TGTGCCAGCAGCTGGACAGGGGGGAAGACCCAGTACTTC.

The J gene is TRBJ2-3, the V gene TRBV10-2; D remains ambiguous. V lost 7 bases, J lost 0 bases, and 5 bases lay in between. This CDR3 spans 12 amino acids. Germline V gene sequence: CDR1 WSHSY, CDR2 SAAADI. CDR3 DNA: TGCGCCAGCAAGGCTAGCACAGATACGCAGTATTTT. It codes for CASKASTDTQYF.

In this sample, this clone turned up a few times. The sample has other DNA sequences that encode this CDR3 too. V usage is TRBV5-6 and J usage is TRBJ2-7; D not certain. CDR1 and CDR2 from the germline V gene are SGHDT and YYEEEE. The CDR3 is 11 residues long. V dropped 3 bases and J dropped 2 bases, with 3 bases sitting between them. The CDR3 DNA is TGTGCCAGCAGCTCTACCTACGAGCAGTACTTC. Translation: CASSSTYEQYF.

CDR3 bases: TGTGCCAGCAGCTCAACAGGGGGAGGTTGGTCACCCCTCCACTTT. Translating gives CASSSTGGGWSPLHF. The chain joins TRBV7-8 to TRBJ1-6; TRBD1 matches at 8 bases. Germline CDR1 SGHVS, CDR2 FQNEAQ. CDR3 size: 15 residues. V was clipped by 4 bases and J by 10 bases; unmatched bases: 9.

The chain carries TRBV6-5 and TRBJ2-5; 10 positions agree with TRBD1. After removal of 5 bases from V and 5 bases from J, the junction contained 8 bases not matched to a gene. The CDR3 loop spans 15 amino acids. The V gene's germline CDR1 is MNHEY and CDR2 SVGAGI. This CDR3 is CASSTDRGRGETQYF. Here the CDR3 DNA reads TGTGCCAGCAGTACCGACAGGGGGCGCGGGGAGACCCAGTACTTC.

The chain is built from TRBV28 and TRBJ2-2, with TRBD2 matching over 10 bases. CDR1 is MDHEN and CDR2 is SYDVKM in the germline V gene. J gave up 2 bases and V 8 bases, and 5 bases lay outside the gene matches. The CDR3 has 15 amino acids. The CDR3 region is CASLSGRDNTGELFF. The CDR3 DNA reads as TGTGCCAGCCTGAGCGGGAGGGATAACACCGGGGAGCTGTTTTTT.

The gene calls are TRBV18 and TRBJ2-7, with D possibly being TRBD1 (6 bases). The CDR3 has 13 residues. Trimming left V 5 bases short and J 3 bases short, with 11 bases between. Germline values: CDR1 KGHSH, CDR2 LQKENI. The CDR3 DNA reads as TGTGCCAGCTCAAAGGGGGTCCGCTACGAGCAGTACTTC. Amino acids: CASSKGVRYEQYF.

This CDR3 is CASRTSEQYF. In DNA, the CDR3 is TGTGCCAGCAGGACAAGCGAGCAGTACTTC. The chain carries TRBV2 and TRBJ2-7; D unclear. The V and J ends lost 6 bases and 6 bases respectively, with 6 bases between them. The germline CDR1 and CDR2 sequences are SNHLY and FYNNEI. CDR3 size: 10 residues.

The chain has TRBV27 and TRBJ2-5; D is undetermined. Germline V gene sequence: CDR1 MNHEY, CDR2 SMNVEV (reference sequence). The V end lost 6 bases, the J end lost 5 bases, and 16 bases lay between the germline ends. The CDR3 consists of 14 residues. CDR3 region: CASRPHFLGETQYF. The CDR3 DNA follows: TGTGCCAGCAGGCCCCATTTTCTGGGGGAGACCCAGTACTTC.

The chain has TRBV2 and TRBJ1-5; D is possibly TRBD1 (5 bases). The germline V gene encodes CDR1 SNHLY and CDR2 FYNNEI. The CDR3 loop spans 16 amino acids. Trimming cost V 5 bases and J 1 base, with 15 bases left between them. CDR3 in amino acids: CASSKQGGNSNQPQHF. DNA of the CDR3: TGTGCCAGCAGTAAGCAGGGAGGAAACAGCAATCAGCCCCAGCATTTT.

J is TRBJ2-1 and V is TRBV19; no definite D call. Germline lookup yields CDR1 LNHDA and CDR2 SQIVND (reference sequence). V was cut by 5 bases and J by 10 bases, with 24 bases left in between. The CDR3 covers 16 residues. The CDR3: CASSPQGRTQLQEQFF. Here the CDR3 DNA reads TGTGCCAGTAGTCCTCAAGGGCGAACCCAACTCCAAGAGCAGTTCTTC. Full variable domain (missing parts from reference TRBV19 and TRBJ2-1): DGGITQSPKYLFRKEGQNVTLSCEQNLNHDAMYWYRQDPGQGLRLIYYSQIVNDFQKGDIAEGYSVSREKKESFPLTVTSAQKNPTAFYLCASSPQGRTQLQEQFFGPGTRLTVL.

The J gene is TRBJ1-1, the V gene TRBV19; unclear D gene. CDR3 length equals 12 residues. V was trimmed by 10 bases and J by 3 bases, leaving 12 bases between them. Germline V gene sequence: CDR1 LNHDA, CDR2 SQIVND (reference sequence). The CDR3 reads CATRVGYTEAFF. CDR3 nucleotides: TGTGCCACCCGGGTTGGGTACACTGAAGCTTTCTTT.

The chain joins TRBV18 to TRBJ2-5; TRBD1 matches 7 bases. Per the germline V gene, CDR1 is KGHSH and CDR2 is LQKENI. V was clipped by 2 bases and J by 1 base; unmatched bases: 7. CDR3 length: 16 residues. CDR3: CASSPSPGTVQETQYF. CDR3 coding DNA: TGTGCCAGCTCACCATCCCCCGGGACAGTCCAAGAGACCCAGTACTTC.

This rearrangement joins TRBV5-4 to TRBJ1-6, with a possible D match to TRBD1 (5 bases). V gave up 2 bases and J gave up 9 bases, with 15 bases separating them. This CDR3 spans 15 amino acids. In germline, CDR1 is SGHNT, CDR2 YYREEE (reference sequence). The CDR3 loop is CASSFLDSVLSPLHF. In nucleotides, the CDR3 is TGTGCCAGCAGCTTCCTCGACAGCGTCCTTTCACCCCTCCACTTT.

CDR3 DNA sequence: TGCGCCAGCAGGGCGGACCGCCCAACCTACGAGCAGTACTTC. As protein: CASRADRPTYEQYF. This chain joins TRBV5-1 and TRBJ2-7; D remains unclear. CDR3 size: 14 residues. Trimming pared 5 bases from V and 2 bases from J, leaving 14 bases between. Germline V gene sequence: CDR1 SGHRS, CDR2 YFSETQ.

The chain joins TRBV27 to TRBJ1-5; TRBD1 is a possible D gene (6 bases). The V gene lost 5 bases and the J gene lost 1 base, with 9 bases spanning the gap. Germline V CDR1 and CDR2: MNHEY, SMNVEV (reference sequence). CDR3 length equals 14 residues. The CDR3 DNA sequence: TGTGCCAGCAGTCTGGGACAAAGCAATCAGCCCCAGCATTTT. This translates into CASSLGQSNQPQHF.

The V call is TRBV19, the J call TRBJ1-1, with TRBD1 identical over 7 bases. The CDR3 extends over 14 amino acids. In germline, CDR1 is LNHDA, CDR2 SQIVND (reference sequence). The V and J ends lost 5 bases and 4 bases, in that order; junction bases with no gene match: 7. CDR3 in DNA: TGTGCCAGTAGTGTCCACAGGGGTTCCACTGAAGCTTTCTTT. Its protein is CASSVHRGSTEAFF.